Listed here are 19 T cell receptor beta chains from one sample, sequenced in a study of regulatory T cells in long-lasting Graves disease. Time point in this sample: newly diagnosed GD, antithyroid drugs for less than 3 months. The authors made the TCR library using RNA they extracted from PBMCs. According to the study, TCR beta libraries were built with iRepertoire HTBI primers and CDR3-region Arm-PCR. TCRdb redid the calling of the multiplex PCR reads with MiXCR, one entry per CDR3 protein. The data show about 500,000 distinct CDR3 sequences, 12% seen once. The same specimen was also included in a second study, on T cells in Graves' hyperthyroidism and ophthalmopathy.

The sequencing used peripheral blood mononuclear cells (PBMCs), collected at new diagnosis, from a patient treated with antithyroid drugs. The receptors here all came from a woman aged 25 to 39 with Graves disease.

This clonotype showed up many times. The chain links TRBV11-3 to TRBJ2-5; TRBD2 agrees at 8 bases. The CDR3 spans 15 residues. In germline, CDR1 is SGHNT, CDR2 YENEEA. The V segment lost 5 bases and the J segment 2 bases; nucleotides outside the gene matches: 7. CDR3 loop: CASSHRTSGQETQYF. DNA for the CDR3: TGTGCCAGCAGCCATCGTACTAGCGGACAAGAGACCCAGTACTTC.

This clonotype came up many times. The chain is built from TRBV29-1 and TRBJ1-1; D is unclear. In germline, CDR1 is SQVTM, CDR2 ANQGSEA. V lost 7 bases and J 0 bases, leaving 18 bases between the germline ends. The CDR3 has 15 amino acids. This CDR3 is CSADPPGFMNTEAFF. The CDR3 region has the DNA TGCAGCGCGGACCCCCCAGGTTTCATGAACACTGAAGCTTTCTTT.

The chain carries TRBV20-1 and TRBJ2-1; D may be TRBD1 (5 bases). CDR3 size: 12 residues. Between the trimmed V and J ends, which lost 4 bases and 10 bases, there was a span of 14 bases. The germline V gene encodes CDR1 DFQATT and CDR2 SNEGSKA (reference sequence). DNA of the CDR3: TGCAGTGCTACCCGAGACAGTCCCGAGCAGTTCTTC. Its translation is CSATRDSPEQFF.

This clonotype showed up many times. The chain recombines TRBV7-2 with TRBJ2-3, with 7 bases aligning to TRBD2. V lost 4 bases, J lost 1 base, and 17 bases stayed unmatched. Germline V gives CDR1 SGHTA, CDR2 FQGNSA. This CDR3 spans 19 amino acids. The CDR3 DNA is TGTGCCAGCAGCTCAGCCCCTCCTCTAGCGGAGGCCCGCACAGATACGCAGTATTTT. As protein: CASSSAPPLAEARTDTQYF. Together with reference TRBV7-2 and TRBJ2-3, the CDR3 gives the full variable domain: GAGVSQSPSNKVTEKGKDVELRCDPISGHTALYWYRQSLGQGLEFLIYFQGNSAPDKSGLPSDRFSAERTGGSVSTLTIQRTQQEDSAVYLCASSSAPPLAEARTDTQYFGPGTRLTVL.

This clonotype was seen once. The chain joins TRBV12-3 or TRBV12-4 to TRBJ2-1, with D uncertain. This CDR3 has 16 residues. The V end lost 6 bases, the J end lost 1 base, and 16 bases lay between the germline ends. CDR3 in amino acids: CASSRRTPSSYNEQFF. The DNA for the CDR3 is TGTGCCAGCAGCCGTCGGACGCCGTCTTCCTACAATGAGCAGTTCTTC.

This clonotype has at least ten counts. The chain links TRBV10-3 to TRBJ1-2; 9 bases map to TRBD1. After removal of 7 bases from V and 6 bases from J, the junction contained 6 bases not matched to a gene. The CDR3 has 13 residues. In germline, CDR1 is ENHRY, CDR2 SYGVKD. In nucleotides, the CDR3 is TGTGCCATCAAGGGACAGGGAGATCATGGCTACACCTTC. Its protein product is CAIKGQGDHGYTF.

This clonotype was detected many times. V is TRBV29-1 and J is TRBJ2-7; D is ambiguous. The V end was cut by 7 bases, the J end by 7 bases, with 11 bases between. CDR1 SQVTM and CDR2 ANQGSEA come from the germline V gene. This CDR3 has 10 residues. The CDR3 sequence: CSAQDMEQYF. The DNA of the CDR3 is TGCAGCGCCCAAGATATGGAGCAGTACTTC.

This clonotype was detected many times. This rearrangement joins TRBV5-5 to TRBJ2-5; the D gene is possibly TRBD2 (5 bases). CDR1 and CDR2 from the germline V gene are SGHKS and YYEKEE (reference sequence). CDR3 length: 14 residues. The V end lost 5 bases, the J end lost 1 base, and 12 bases lay between the germline ends. CDR3 DNA sequence: TGTGCCAGCAGTCTGCTAGCCTTCCAAGAGACCCAGTACTTC. Translating it yields CASSLLAFQETQYF.

The genes are TRBV27 and TRBJ1-4, with no clear D. Germline assignment: CDR1 MNHEY and CDR2 SMNVEV (reference sequence). The CDR3 length is 13 residues. Trimming removed 3 bases at V and 6 bases at J, with 8 bases between. CDR3 in DNA: TGTGCCAGCAGTTTTATGCCATATGAAAAACTGTTTTTT. Protein: CASSFMPYEKLFF.

This clonotype was detected a few times. The V and J genes are TRBV19 and TRBJ2-3; unclear D gene. CDR3 size: 17 residues. Trimming removed 3 bases at V and 0 bases at J, with 16 bases between. Germline CDR1 is LNHDA and CDR2 is SQIVND (reference sequence). CDR3 sequence (DNA): TGTGCCAGTAGTATGTTAGGCGCGGACCTAAGCACAGATACGCAGTATTTT. Encoded protein: CASSMLGADLSTDTQYF.

The gene calls are TRBV27 and TRBJ1-2; 7 bases map to TRBD1. J gave up 1 base and V 5 bases, and 4 bases lay outside the gene matches. The CDR3 runs to 14 residues. Germline CDR1 is MNHEY and CDR2 is SMNVEV (reference sequence). CDR3 amino acids: CASSRYRGNYGYTF. The CDR3, as DNA: TGTGCCAGCAGTCGATACAGGGGTAACTATGGCTACACCTTC.

The table lists this clonotype with many counts. The V and J genes are TRBV2 and TRBJ2-5; 11 bases fit TRBD2. The CDR3 covers 15 residues. Germline V CDR1 and CDR2: SNHLY, FYNNEI. V was pared by 7 bases and J by 5 bases, with 9 bases of the junction left unmatched. The DNA for the CDR3 is TGTGCCAGCAATGTACTAGCGGGAGTTCGGGAGACCCAGTACTTC. It is translated as CASNVLAGVRETQYF.

This clonotype was recorded a few times. The J gene is TRBJ2-7, the V gene TRBV11-2; 10 bases fit TRBD1. V lost 2 bases to trimming and J lost 2 bases; unmatched junction nucleotides: 3. Germline loops: CDR1 SGHAT, CDR2 FQNNGV. This CDR3 spans 15 amino acids. In DNA form, the CDR3 reads TGTGCCAGCAGCTTAAATGGACAGGGGGCCTACGAGCAGTACTTC. The encoded protein is CASSLNGQGAYEQYF.

The chain joins TRBV5-6 to TRBJ2-3; perhaps TRBD1 as D (5 bases). Trimming took 4 bases from V and 3 from J, leaving 12 bases between them. CDR1 is SGHDT and CDR2 is YYEEEE in the germline V gene. The CDR3 runs to 14 residues. In DNA form, the CDR3 reads TGTGCCAGCAGCCTAGGGGAAATTACAGATACGCAGTATTTT. Encoded protein: CASSLGEITDTQYF.

This clonotype was observed a few times. J is TRBJ2-2 and V is TRBV25-1; tentatively, D is TRBD2 (5 bases). Germline CDR1 is MGHDK and CDR2 is SYGVNS. The CDR3 runs 15 residues. Trimming shortened V by 2 bases and J by 2 bases, and 9 bases separated the two germline ends. CDR3 in DNA: TGTGCCAGCAGTGAAATGAGGGCTAACACCGGGGAGCTGTTTTTT. Translated: CASSEMRANTGELFF.

This clonotype was observed many times. The chain recombines TRBV20-1 with TRBJ1-5, with D uncertain. V was cut by 7 bases and J by 3 bases, with 16 bases left in between. The germline gives CDR1 DFQATT, CDR2 SNEGSKA (reference sequence). The CDR3 extends over 14 amino acids. CDR3 nucleotide sequence: TGCAGTGTTAAGGAAACAGAAGCCAATCAGCCCCAGCATTTT. It codes for CSVKETEANQPQHF.

In its sample, this clonotype was seen many times. This chain connects TRBV2 to TRBJ1-3; TRBD1 might be the D (5 bases). The CDR3 has 13 residues. The germline V gene encodes CDR1 SNHLY and CDR2 FYNNEI. Trimming stripped 6 bases from V and 3 bases from J, with 9 bases between. The CDR3 nucleotides are TGTGCCAGCAGGGGGGACCTTGGAAACACCATATATTTT. It encodes CASRGDLGNTIYF.

In its sample, this clonotype was seen many times. This sequence joins TRBV12-3 or TRBV12-4 and TRBJ1-2, with a tentative D call TRBD1 (6 bases). This CDR3 is built from 14 residues. Trimming removed 3 bases from V and 4 bases from J, with 12 bases in between. CDR3 in DNA: TGTGCCAGCAGTTTTTCGGGGGGGGCCTATGGCTACACCTTC. Translated: CASSFSGGAYGYTF.

Ten or more counts support this clonotype. V usage is TRBV15 and J usage is TRBJ2-5; possible D gene TRBD2, 6 bases. V shed 0 bases and J shed 0 bases, with 20 bases lying between them. The CDR3 loop spans 19 amino acids. CDR1 is LNHNV, CDR2 YYDKDF, per germline (reference sequence). Here the CDR3 DNA reads TGTGCCACCAGCAGAGATAACTTCCTAGCGCCGAGGTACCAAGAGACCCAGTACTTC. Translated: CATSRDNFLAPRYQETQYF.